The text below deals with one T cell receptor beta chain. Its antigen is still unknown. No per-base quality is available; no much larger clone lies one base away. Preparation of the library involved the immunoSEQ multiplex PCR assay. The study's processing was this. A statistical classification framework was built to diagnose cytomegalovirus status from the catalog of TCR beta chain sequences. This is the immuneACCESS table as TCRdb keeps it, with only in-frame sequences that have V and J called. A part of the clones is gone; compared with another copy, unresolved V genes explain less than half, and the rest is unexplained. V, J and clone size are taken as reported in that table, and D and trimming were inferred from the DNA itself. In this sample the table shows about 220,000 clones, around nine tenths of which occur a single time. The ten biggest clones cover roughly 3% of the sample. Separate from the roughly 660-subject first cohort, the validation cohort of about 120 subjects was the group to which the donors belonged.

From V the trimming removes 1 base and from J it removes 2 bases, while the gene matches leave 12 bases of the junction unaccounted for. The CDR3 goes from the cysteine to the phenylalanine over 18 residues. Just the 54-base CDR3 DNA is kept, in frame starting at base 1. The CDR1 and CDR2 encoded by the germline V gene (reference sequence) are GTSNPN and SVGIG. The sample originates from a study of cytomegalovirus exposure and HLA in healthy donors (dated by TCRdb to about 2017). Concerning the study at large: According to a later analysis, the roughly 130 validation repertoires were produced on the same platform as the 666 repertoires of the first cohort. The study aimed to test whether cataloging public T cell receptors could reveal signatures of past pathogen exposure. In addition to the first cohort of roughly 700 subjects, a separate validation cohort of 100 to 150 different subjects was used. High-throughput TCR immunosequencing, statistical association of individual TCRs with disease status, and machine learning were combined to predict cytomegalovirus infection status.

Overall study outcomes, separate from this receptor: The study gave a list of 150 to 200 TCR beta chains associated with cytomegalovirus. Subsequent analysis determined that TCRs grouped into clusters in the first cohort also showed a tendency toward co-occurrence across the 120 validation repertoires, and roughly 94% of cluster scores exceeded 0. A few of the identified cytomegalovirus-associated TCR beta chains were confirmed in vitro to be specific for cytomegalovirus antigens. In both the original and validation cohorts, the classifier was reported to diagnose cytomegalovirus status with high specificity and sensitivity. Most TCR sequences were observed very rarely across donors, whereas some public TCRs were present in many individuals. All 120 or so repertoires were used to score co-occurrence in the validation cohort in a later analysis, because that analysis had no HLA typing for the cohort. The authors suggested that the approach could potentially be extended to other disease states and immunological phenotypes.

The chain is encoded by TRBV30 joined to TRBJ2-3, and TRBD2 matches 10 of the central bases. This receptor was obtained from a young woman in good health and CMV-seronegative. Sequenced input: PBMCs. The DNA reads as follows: TGTGCCTGGAGTGGCTTTTCGGCAACTAGCGGGAACACAGATACGCAGTATTTT. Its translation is CAWSGFSATSGNTDTQYF.